This entry describes one TCR beta chain. This record comes from a study of control samples from healthy donors and cancer patients. TCRdb's table, derived via immunoSEQ multiplex PCR, lists solely in-frame clones and lacks some. The table includes roughly 120,000 clones, around 89% detected once. V was clipped by 1 base and J by 4 bases; unmatched bases: 10. The CDR3 consists of 18 residues. The germline V gene has CDR1 LGHNA and CDR2 YSLEER. The receptor was isolated from a woman in her 70s in good health. This chain joins TRBV4-3 and TRBJ2-2; 9 bases map to TRBD2. Sequences were obtained from blood. CDR3 DNA: TGCGCCAGCAGCCAAGGGGAGGCGGGGGGGCTAAGCACCGGGGAGCTGTTTTTT. Residues: CASSQGEAGGLSTGELFF.